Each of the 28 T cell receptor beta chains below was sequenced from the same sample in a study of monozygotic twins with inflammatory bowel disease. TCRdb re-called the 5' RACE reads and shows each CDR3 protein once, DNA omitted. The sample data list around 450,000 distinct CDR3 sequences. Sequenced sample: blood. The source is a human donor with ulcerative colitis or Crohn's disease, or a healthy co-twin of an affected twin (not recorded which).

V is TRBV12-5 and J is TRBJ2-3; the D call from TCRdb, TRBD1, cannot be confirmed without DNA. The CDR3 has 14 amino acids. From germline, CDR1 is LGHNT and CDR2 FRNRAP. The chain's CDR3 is CASGWESGQDTQYF. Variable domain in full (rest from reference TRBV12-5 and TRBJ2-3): DARVTQTPRHKVTEMGQEVTMRCQPILGHNTVFWYRQTMMQGLELLAYFRNRAPLDDSGMPKDRFSAEMPDATLATLKIQPSEPRDSAVYFCASGWESGQDTQYFGPGTRLTVL.

The CDR3 loop is CASTQGGGRWYEQYF. The rearrangement uses TRBV7-2 and TRBJ2-7; TCRdb's D gene call, TRBD1, goes unchecked for lack of DNA. The CDR3 contains 15 residues. CDR1 and CDR2 (germline): SGHTA, FQGNSA.

Here the CDR3 reads CASSPPQGLAGRQFF. The chain is built from TRBV4-2 and TRBJ2-1; TCRdb's assignment of TRBD2 cannot be checked, as there is no DNA. The V gene's germline CDR1 is LGHNA and CDR2 YNFKEQ. The CDR3 consists of 15 residues.

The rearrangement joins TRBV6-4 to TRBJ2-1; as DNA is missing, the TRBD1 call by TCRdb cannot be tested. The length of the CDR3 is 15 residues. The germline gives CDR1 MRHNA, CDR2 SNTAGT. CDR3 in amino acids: CASSVQGGLSDEQFF.

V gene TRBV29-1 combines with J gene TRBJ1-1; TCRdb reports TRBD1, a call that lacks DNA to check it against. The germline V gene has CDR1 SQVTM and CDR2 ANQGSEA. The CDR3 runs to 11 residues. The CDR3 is CSVRTALEAFF.

CDR3: CASSSNGGNTEAFF. This rearrangement joins TRBV5-1 to TRBJ1-1; with no DNA, the TCRdb D assignment of TRBD1 cannot be verified. CDR1 is SGHRS and CDR2 is YFSETQ in the germline V gene. The CDR3 runs to 14 residues.

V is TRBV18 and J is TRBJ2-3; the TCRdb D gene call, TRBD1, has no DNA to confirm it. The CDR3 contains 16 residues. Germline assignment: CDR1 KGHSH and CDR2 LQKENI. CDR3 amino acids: CASSPANRASTDTQYF.

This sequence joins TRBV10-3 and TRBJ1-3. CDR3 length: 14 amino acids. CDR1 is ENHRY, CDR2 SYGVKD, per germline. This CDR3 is CAISESVSGNTIYF.

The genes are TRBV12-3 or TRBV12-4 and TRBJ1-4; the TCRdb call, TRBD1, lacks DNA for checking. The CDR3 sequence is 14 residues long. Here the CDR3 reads CASRQDREYEKLFF.

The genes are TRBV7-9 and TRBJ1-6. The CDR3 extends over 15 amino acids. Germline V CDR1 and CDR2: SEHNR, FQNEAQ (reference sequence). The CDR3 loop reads CASSSISGDFSPLHF. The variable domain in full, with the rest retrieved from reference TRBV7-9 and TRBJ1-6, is DTGVSQNPRHKITKRGQNVTFRCDPISEHNRLYWYRQTLGQGPEFLTYFQNEAQLEKSRLLSDRFSAERPKGSFSTLEIQRTEQGDSAMYLCASSSISGDFSPLHFGNGTRLTVT.

The CDR3 reads CASSLWVVDSYNEQFF. This chain connects TRBV7-3 to TRBJ2-1; TCRdb selects TRBD1, and the lack of DNA leaves this call unchecked. CDR1 and CDR2 from the germline V gene are SGHTA and FQGTGA. The CDR3 contains 16 residues.

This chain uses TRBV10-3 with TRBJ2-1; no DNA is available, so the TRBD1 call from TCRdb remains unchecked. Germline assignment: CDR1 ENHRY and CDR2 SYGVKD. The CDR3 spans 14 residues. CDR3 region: CAISEGQGGDEQFF.

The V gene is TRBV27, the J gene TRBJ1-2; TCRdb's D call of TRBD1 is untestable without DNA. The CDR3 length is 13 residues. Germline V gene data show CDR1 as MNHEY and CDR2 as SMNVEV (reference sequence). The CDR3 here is CASRGTALYGYTF.

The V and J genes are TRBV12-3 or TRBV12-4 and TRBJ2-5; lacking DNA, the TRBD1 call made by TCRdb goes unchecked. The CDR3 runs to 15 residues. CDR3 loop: CASSFVTGGGETQYF.

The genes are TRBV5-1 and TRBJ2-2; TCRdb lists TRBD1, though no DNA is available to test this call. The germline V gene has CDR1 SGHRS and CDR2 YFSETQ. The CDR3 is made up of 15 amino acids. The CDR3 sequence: CASSPTGSDTGELFF.

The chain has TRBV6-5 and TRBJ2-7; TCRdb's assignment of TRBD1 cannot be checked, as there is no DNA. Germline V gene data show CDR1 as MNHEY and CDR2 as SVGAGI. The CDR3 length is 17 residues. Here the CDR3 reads CASSYLPSGTGYYEQYF.

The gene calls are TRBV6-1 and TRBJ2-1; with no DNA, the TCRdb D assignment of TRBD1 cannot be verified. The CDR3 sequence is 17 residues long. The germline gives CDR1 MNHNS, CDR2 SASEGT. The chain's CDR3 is CASSTAGGGTGNNEQFF.

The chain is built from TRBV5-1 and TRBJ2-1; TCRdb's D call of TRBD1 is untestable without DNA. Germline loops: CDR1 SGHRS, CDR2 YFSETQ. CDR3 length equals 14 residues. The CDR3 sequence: CASSPGQALVEQFF.

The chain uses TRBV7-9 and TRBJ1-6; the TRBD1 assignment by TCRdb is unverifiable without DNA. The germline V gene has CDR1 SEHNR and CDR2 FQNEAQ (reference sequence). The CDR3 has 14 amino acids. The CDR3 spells CASSTQGADSPLHF. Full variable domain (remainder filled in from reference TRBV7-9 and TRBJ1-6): DTGVSQNPRHKITKRGQNVTFRCDPISEHNRLYWYRQTLGQGPEFLTYFQNEAQLEKSRLLSDRFSAERPKGSFSTLEIQRTEQGDSAMYLCASSTQGADSPLHFGNGTRLTVT.

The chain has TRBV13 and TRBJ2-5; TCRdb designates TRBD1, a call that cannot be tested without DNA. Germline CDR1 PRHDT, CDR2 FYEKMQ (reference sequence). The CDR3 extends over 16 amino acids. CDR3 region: CASSLKGTGGQETQYF.

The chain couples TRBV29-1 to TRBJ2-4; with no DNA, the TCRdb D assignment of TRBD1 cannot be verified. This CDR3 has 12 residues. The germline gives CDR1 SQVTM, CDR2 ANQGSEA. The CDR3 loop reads CSVAGHENIQYF. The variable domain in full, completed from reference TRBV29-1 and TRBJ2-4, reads SAVISQKPSRDICQRGTSLTIQCQVDSQVTMMFWYRQQPGQSLTLIATANQGSEATYESGFVIDKFPISRPNLTFSTLTVSNMSPEDSSIYLCSVAGHENIQYFGAGTRLSVL.

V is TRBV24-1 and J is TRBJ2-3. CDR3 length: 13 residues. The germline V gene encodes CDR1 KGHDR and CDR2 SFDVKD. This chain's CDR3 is CATSAGSTDTQYF.

CDR3: CASSSPGLAGVDETQYF. This chain connects TRBV6-2 or TRBV6-3 to TRBJ2-5; TCRdb picks TRBD2, but there is no DNA to check that call. CDR3 length: 17 amino acids. Germline loops: CDR1 MNHEY, CDR2 SVGEGT.

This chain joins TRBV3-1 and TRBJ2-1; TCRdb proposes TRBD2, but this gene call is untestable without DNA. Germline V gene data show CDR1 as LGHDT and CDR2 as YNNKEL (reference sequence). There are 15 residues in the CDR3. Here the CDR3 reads CASSVTGTSKNEQFF.

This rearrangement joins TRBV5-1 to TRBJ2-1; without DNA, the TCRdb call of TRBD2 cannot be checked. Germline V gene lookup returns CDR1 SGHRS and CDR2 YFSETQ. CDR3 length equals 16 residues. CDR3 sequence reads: CDLGRGNTSSYNEQFF.

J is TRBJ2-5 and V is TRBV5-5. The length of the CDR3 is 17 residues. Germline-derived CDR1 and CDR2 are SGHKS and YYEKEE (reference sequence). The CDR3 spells CASSFRAADNIQETQYF.

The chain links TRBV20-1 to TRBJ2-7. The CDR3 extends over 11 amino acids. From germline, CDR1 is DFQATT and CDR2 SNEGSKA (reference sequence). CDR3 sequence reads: CSARRTYEQYF.

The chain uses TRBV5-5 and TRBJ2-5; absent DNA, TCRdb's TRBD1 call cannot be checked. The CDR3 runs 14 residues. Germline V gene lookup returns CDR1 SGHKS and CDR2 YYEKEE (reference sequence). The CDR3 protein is CASKVDRGRETQYF.